The next 19 T cell receptor beta chains were all read from a single sample in a study of vaccination effects on CD4 cells after COVID-19. Following 10 days of culture, CD4+ T cells were isolated. Produced via immunoSEQ multiplex PCR; TCRdb's table is partial and in-frame only. The sample records 50,000 to 70,000 clones, about 72% being singletons. No antigen has been assigned to these receptors. The source was CD4+ T cells from PBMCs cultured without peptide, collected before COVID-19 vaccination. The receptors shown here come from a human donor who had a prior SARS-CoV-2 infection.

Only a few counts were recorded for this clone. The sample holds other DNA sequences that translate to the same CDR3. In DNA form, the CDR3 reads TGCAGCGCTGGGACGGATTATGGCTACACCTTC. Its protein product is CSAGTDYGYTF. The genes are TRBV29-1 and TRBJ1-2, with a weak D call TRBD1 (5 bases). In germline, CDR1 is SQVTM, CDR2 ANQGSEA. V was pared by 7 bases and J by 5 bases, with 11 bases between. The CDR3 is 11 amino acids. The whole variable domain, filled in from reference TRBV29-1 and TRBJ1-2, reads SAVISQKPSRDICQRGTSLTIQCQVDSQVTMMFWYRQQPGQSLTLIATANQGSEATYESGFVIDKFPISRPNLTFSTLTVSNMSPEDSSIYLCSAGTDYGYTFGSGTRLTVV.

CDR3: CASSQDQGREKLFF. The CDR3, as DNA: TGTGCCAGCAGCCAAGATCAGGGGAGAGAAAAACTGTTTTTT. The chain is built from TRBV3-1 (or the pseudogene TRBV3-2) and TRBJ1-4; D is perhaps TRBD1 (6 bases). CDR3 length equals 14 residues. V lost 0 bases to trimming and J lost 8 bases, with 10 bases between them. The germline gives CDR1 LGHDT, CDR2 YNNKEL (reference sequence).

The chain combines TRBV12-5 with TRBJ2-1, with 10 positions matching TRBD2. Losses at the gene ends were 6 bases for V and 0 bases for J; bases not matched to a gene: 11. CDR1 is LGHNT, CDR2 FRNRAP, per germline. This CDR3 has 18 amino acids. As DNA, the CDR3 is TGTGCTAGTGGCCATACCCGGACTAGCGGTAGCTCCTACAATGAGCAGTTCTTC. Translation gives CASGHTRTSGSSYNEQFF.

V and J are TRBV27 and TRBJ2-5, with D hard to call. The CDR3 consists of 11 residues. Germline assignment: CDR1 MNHEY and CDR2 SMNVEV (reference sequence). V was trimmed by 0 bases and J by 5 bases, leaving 1 base between them. CDR3 DNA: TGTGCCAGCAGTTTATCGGAGACCCAGTACTTC. It translates to CASSLSETQYF.

V usage is TRBV5-1 and J usage is TRBJ2-1; possibly TRBD2 for D (6 bases). Germline lookup yields CDR1 SGHRS and CDR2 YFSETQ. The CDR3 loop spans 13 amino acids. V was trimmed by 4 bases and J by 9 bases, leaving 14 bases between them. The CDR3 here is CASSRTSLSEQFF. The CDR3 DNA reads as TGCGCCAGCAGCAGAACTAGCCTCAGTGAGCAGTTCTTC.

This clone has only one observation. CDR3 DNA sequence: TGTGCCAGCAGCTCCGACAGCTCTGGGGCCAACGTCCTGACTTTC. Translated: CASSSDSSGANVLTF. The chain carries TRBV11-3 and TRBJ2-6; D possibly corresponds to TRBD1 (5 bases). V was shortened by 4 bases and J by 0 bases, with 7 bases between the two germline ends. The germline V gene has CDR1 SGHNT and CDR2 YENEEA. This CDR3 has 15 residues.

The gene calls are TRBV27 and TRBJ1-1; no reliable D call. There are 9 residues in the CDR3. V lost 6 bases, J lost 8 bases, and 4 bases lay in between. The germline V gene encodes CDR1 MNHEY and CDR2 SMNVEV (reference sequence). Written as DNA, the CDR3 is TGTGCCAGCAGAGCGGAAGCTTTCTTT. Translated, it gives CASRAEAFF.

V is TRBV5-1 and J is TRBJ2-5; D not certain. Trimming took off 3 bases at V and 2 bases at J, with 5 bases between the two ends. From germline, CDR1 is SGHRS and CDR2 YFSETQ. The length of the CDR3 is 12 residues. The chain's CDR3 is CASSWDQETQYF. The CDR3 DNA reads as TGCGCCAGCAGCTGGGATCAAGAGACCCAGTACTTC.

V gene TRBV11-2 combines with J gene TRBJ1-6; 8 bases line up with TRBD1. Looked up from germline, CDR1 is SGHAT and CDR2 is FQNNGV. Trimming took 2 bases from V and 7 from J; bases not matched to a gene: 10. The CDR3 is 17 amino acids. DNA for the CDR3: TGTGCCAGCAGCTTAAGGGGCGGACAGGGAGGAAATTCACCCCTCCACTTT. The encoded protein is CASSLRGGQGGNSPLHF.

V gene TRBV5-1 combines with J gene TRBJ2-1, with a tentative D call TRBD2 (6 bases). The CDR3 is 15 amino acids. In germline, CDR1 is SGHRS, CDR2 YFSETQ. V was shortened by 2 bases and J by 2 bases, with 11 bases between the two germline ends. The CDR3 nucleotides are TGCGCCAGCAGCTTAATCGGGAGTGCCTACAATGAGCAGTTCTTC. It specifies CASSLIGSAYNEQFF.

The chain recombines TRBV7-3 with TRBJ2-2; D gene uncertain. This CDR3 has 12 amino acids. V lost 6 bases to trimming and J lost 3 bases, with 5 bases between them. Germline V CDR1 and CDR2: SGHTA, FQGTGA. The DNA of the CDR3 is TGTGCCAGCAGTTCGCACACCGGGGAGCTGTTTTTT. Translating gives CASSSHTGELFF.

In regard to this clone: The junction and the germline gene differ at one end; a read error may be behind it. The rearrangement links TRBV30 to TRBJ1-6; possible D gene TRBD1, 6 bases. The CDR3 loop spans 11 amino acids. Per germline, CDR1 GTSNPN and CDR2 SVGIG (reference sequence). The CDR3 DNA is TGTGCCTGGAGTGTGGGGGCTATCAGCTACTTT. Its translation: CAWSVGAISYF.

This chain links TRBV15 with TRBJ2-3; 7 bases line up with TRBD1. The CDR3 consists of 14 residues. Unmatched junction bases numbered 5, after V lost 3 bases and J lost 5 bases. The germline CDR1 and CDR2 sequences are LNHNV and YYDKDF (reference sequence). The CDR3 nucleotides are TGTGCCACCAGCAGGGGACAGAACGTAGATACGCAGTATTTT. It specifies CATSRGQNVDTQYF.

This clone was seen a handful of times. The CDR3 DNA is TGTGCCAGCAGCTTGCCCTCGGCAGACAGCACCATATATTTT. Residues: CASSLPSADSTIYF. V and J are TRBV5-4 and TRBJ1-3, with D perhaps matching TRBD1 (5 bases). This CDR3 is built from 14 residues. Per the germline V gene, CDR1 is SGHNT and CDR2 is YYREEE (reference sequence). The ends were cut back, 1 base at V and 9 bases at J, with 14 bases in the middle.

Written as DNA, the CDR3 is TGTGCCAGCAGTGAAGGGCCGGGACAGGGTGAGAATGGCTACACCTTC. The encoded protein is CASSEGPGQGENGYTF. The chain has TRBV6-1 and TRBJ1-2, with 9 positions matching TRBD1. The CDR3 loop spans 16 amino acids. J gave up 6 bases and V 1 base, and 9 bases lay outside the gene matches. Germline values: CDR1 MNHNS, CDR2 SASEGT.

This clone was observed a handful of times. This chain links TRBV18 with TRBJ1-1, with 8 bases fitting TRBD1. The CDR3 loop spans 13 amino acids. The germline CDR1 and CDR2 sequences are KGHSH and LQKENI. Unmatched junction bases numbered 2, after V lost 3 bases and J lost 5 bases. The CDR3 here is CASSPTGATEAFF. The CDR3 nucleotides read TGTGCCAGCTCACCGACAGGGGCTACTGAAGCTTTCTTT.

This clone was observed once. The rearrangement links TRBV3-1 (or the pseudogene TRBV3-2) to TRBJ1-1; no firm D call. The CDR3 spans 15 residues. Trimming cost V 0 bases and J 3 bases, with 11 bases left between them. Germline V gene lookup returns CDR1 LGHDT and CDR2 YNNKEL (reference sequence). In DNA form, the CDR3 reads TGTGCCAGCAGCCAAGAAGGGTTTACCTACACTGAAGCTTTCTTT. Translated: CASSQEGFTYTEAFF.

The chain links TRBV5-4 to TRBJ2-2; possible D gene TRBD2, 5 bases. Trimming pared 4 bases from V and 6 bases from J, leaving 16 bases between. This CDR3 is built from 15 residues. Germline V gene sequence: CDR1 SGHNT, CDR2 YYREEE (reference sequence). CDR3 protein: CASSQDPERAGELFF. CDR3 sequence (DNA): TGTGCCAGCAGCCAGGACCCCGAGAGGGCCGGGGAGCTGTTTTTT.

This clone came up a few times. The chain carries TRBV7-2 and TRBJ2-3; 7 bases agree with TRBD1. Germline lookup yields CDR1 SGHTA and CDR2 FQGNSA. The CDR3 contains 16 residues. Trimming at V came to 5 bases and at J to 1 base, leaving 9 bases not matched to a gene. The DNA of the CDR3 is TGTGCCAGCAGCCTAATTATTACAGGGGGCACAGATACGCAGTATTTT. Translation: CASSLIITGGTDTQYF.